This TCR beta chain was sequenced during a study of T cell repertoires in cytomegalovirus infection. Study details: Public TCR beta signatures marked donors with CMV infection and the matching HLA. Study-wide results and caveats: The study found HLA-C-restricted CMV-specific TCR beta clonotypes dominating the ex vivo response. The study identified carriers of CMV plus the relevant HLA from cumulative public TCR beta family frequency.

A single record per CDR3 protein comes from TCRdb applying MiXCR to the reads. The sample comprises 560,000 or so distinct CDR3 sequences, approximately 17% of which are singletons, and 20% to 30% rests with the top ten. This clonotype showed up just a few times. What it binds is not known. The CDR3 consists of 14 residues. Germline CDR1 and CDR2: LNHDA and SQIVND (reference sequence). Trimming cost V 3 bases and J 5 bases, with 11 bases left between them. The origin of this receptor is a human donor in good health (CMV status not recorded). Some clones in this sample may be carry-over from other donors' samples. Sequenced input: CD8+ T cells from PBMCs. This chain uses TRBV19 with TRBJ1-5; D is uncertain. Here the CDR3 DNA reads TGTGCCAGTAGTATTGGCAGCCGCGATCAGCCCCAGCATTTT. Encoded protein: CASSIGSRDQPQHF.